Here is one TCR beta chain with its context. As yet, its antigen is unknown. The read terminates 3 residues ahead of where the CDR3 ends, so the germline J gene completes it. This sample is drawn from a study of T cells in women clearing cervical HPV infection. In the study overall: Case blood was drawn when the lesion was first found; control blood after infection became undetectable. The study's findings and limits: It is unknown whether associations predate infection; no effector/memory or HPV-specific sorting.

V lost 4 bases, J lost 4 bases, and 11 bases lay in between. The germline gives CDR1 SGHRS, CDR2 YFSETQ. This CDR3 spans 14 amino acids. Repertoires were generated with immunoSEQ multiplex PCR, while TCRdb's copy carries only in-frame clones and drops some. This repertoire comprises about 48,000 clones; its ten largest clones make up around 1.5%. This chain joins TRBV5-1 and TRBJ1-4; no definite D call. The sequence was obtained from a woman aged 18 to 75 with a cervical HPV16 infection that either progressed to CIN3+ or cleared (not recorded which). The sample was blood buffy coat. CDR3 bases read: TGCGCCAGCAGCCAGGACGGACTTAATGAAAAA. Translating it yields CASSQDGLNEK. The whole CDR3 reads CASSQDGLNEKLFF.